Below are 32 T cell receptor beta chains sequenced from a single sample in a study of blood T cell repertoires in COVID-19. TCRdb's table, derived via immunoSEQ multiplex PCR, lists solely in-frame clones and lacks some. The sample carries 30,000 to 35,000 clones, 70% to 85% recorded once. Specimen: peripheral blood. All receptors derive from a woman aged 55-70 years with acute or convalescent COVID-19.

This clone appeared a few times. The chain employs TRBV4-2 and TRBJ1-4; no firm D call. Germline assignment: CDR1 LGHNA and CDR2 YNFKEQ. V was cut by 0 bases and J by 3 bases, with 14 bases left in between. This CDR3 is built from 17 residues. This CDR3 reads CASSQDWSTRANEKLFF. CDR3 nucleotide sequence: TGTGCCAGCAGCCAAGACTGGTCTACCCGGGCTAATGAAAAACTGTTTTTT.

The rearrangement joins TRBV6-5 to TRBJ1-4; 9 bases fit TRBD1. The J segment lost 8 bases and the V segment lost 4 bases, leaving 8 bases of the junction unmatched. Germline lookup yields CDR1 MNHEY and CDR2 SVGAGI. The CDR3 has 15 residues. The CDR3 spells CASSLRDRDGEKLFF. In DNA, the CDR3 is TGTGCCAGCAGTTTACGGGACAGGGATGGGGAAAAACTGTTTTTT.

The chain carries TRBV10-3 and TRBJ1-1; D possibly corresponds to TRBD1 (5 bases). Trimming left V 2 bases short and J 3 bases short, with 10 bases between. In germline, CDR1 is ENHRY, CDR2 SYGVKD. The CDR3 loop spans 14 amino acids. The CDR3 sequence is CAISELGGDTEAFF. DNA of the CDR3: TGTGCCATCAGTGAGCTCGGGGGGGACACTGAAGCTTTCTTT.

The V and J genes are TRBV29-1 and TRBJ1-3; D not certain. Trimming took 4 bases from V and 4 from J, leaving 11 bases between them. Looked up from germline, CDR1 is SQVTM and CDR2 is ANQGSEA. CDR3 size: 13 residues. CDR3 protein: CSVGETEGNTIYF. In DNA form, the CDR3 reads TGCAGCGTTGGGGAGACGGAGGGAAACACCATATATTTT.

This rearrangement joins TRBV20-1 to TRBJ2-7; the D gene is possibly TRBD1 (6 bases). The CDR3 loop spans 13 amino acids. Germline loops: CDR1 DFQATT, CDR2 SNEGSKA (reference sequence). With 3 bases removed from V and 3 bases from J, the gap between germline ends came to 12 bases. CDR3 in DNA: TGCAGTGCTAGTCGCAACAGGGACTACGAGCAGTACTTC. This gives the protein CSASRNRDYEQYF.

This clone was recorded only once. This rearrangement joins TRBV11-1 to TRBJ2-1; D possibly corresponds to TRBD1 (5 bases). The CDR3 has 13 amino acids. Germline V lookup: CDR1 SGHAT, CDR2 FQDESV (reference sequence). V dropped 5 bases and J dropped 4 bases, with 9 bases sitting between them. The CDR3 nucleotides read TGTGCCAGCAGCCAGAACAGGTACAATGAGCAGTTCTTC. Its protein is CASSQNRYNEQFF.

V and J are TRBV9 and TRBJ2-1, with 7 nucleotides matching TRBD2. The germline gives CDR1 SGDLS, CDR2 YYNGEE. With V trimmed by 0 bases and J by 3 bases, 3 bases remained unmatched. This CDR3 spans 15 amino acids. CDR3 region: CASSVAGGNYNEQFF. CDR3 DNA: TGTGCCAGCAGCGTAGCGGGGGGAAACTACAATGAGCAGTTCTTC.

In its sample, this clone was seen once. The CDR3 is CASRYTGNTEAFF. CDR3 coding DNA: TGTGCCAGCAGATACACAGGGAACACTGAAGCTTTCTTT. The J gene is TRBJ1-1, the V gene TRBV2, with D perhaps TRBD1 (5 bases). The V and J ends lost 6 bases and 1 base respectively, with 9 bases between them. Germline assignment: CDR1 SNHLY and CDR2 FYNNEI. There are 13 residues in the CDR3.

Regarding this clone: One end of the junction varies from germline; a read error may be responsible. The chain couples TRBV5-8 to TRBJ2-1, with 10 bases aligning to TRBD2. This CDR3 region has 18 residues. From germline, CDR1 is SGHTS and CDR2 YDEGEE. The CDR3 loop is CVSSTRDGPAGGPVEQFF. CDR3 DNA: TGTGTCAGCAGCACTCGGGACGGACCAGCGGGGGGGCCGGTTGAGCAGTTCTTC.

The rearrangement uses TRBV9 and TRBJ1-2; TRBD1 agrees at 7 bases. Per the germline V gene, CDR1 is SGDLS and CDR2 is YYNGEE. Trimming removed 4 bases from V and 8 bases from J; junction bases left unmatched: 11. This CDR3 has 14 amino acids. CDR3 sequence: CASSTLGAGGGYTF. CDR3 bases: TGTGCCAGCAGCACGCTAGGGGCAGGGGGAGGCTACACCTTC.

A single count supports this clone. The rearrangement uses TRBV7-8 and TRBJ2-3, with TRBD2 matching 14 bases. Germline CDR1 is SGHVS and CDR2 is FQNEAQ. The ends lost 2 bases at V and 3 bases at J; junction bases unmatched: 1. The CDR3 runs to 16 residues. CDR3 DNA sequence: TGTGCCAGCAGCTTACGGACTAGCGGGGGGACAGATACGCAGTATTTT. Translating it yields CASSLRTSGGTDTQYF. The whole variable domain, remainder taken from reference TRBV7-8 and TRBJ2-3, is GAGVSQSPRYKVAKRGQDVALRCDPISGHVSLFWYQQALGQGPEFLTYFQNEAQLDKSGLPSDRFFAERPEGSVSTLKIQRTQQEDSAVYLCASSLRTSGGTDTQYFGPGTRLTVL.

The CDR3: CASSYSGGGGNTIYF. For the CDR3, the DNA is TGTGCCAGCAGTTACTCAGGAGGGGGCGGAAACACCATATATTTT. The chain has TRBV6-5 and TRBJ1-3; TRBD1 agrees at 7 bases. Trimming cost V 0 bases and J 4 bases; bases outside gene matches: 3. Germline V gene data show CDR1 as MNHEY and CDR2 as SVGAGI. The length of the CDR3 is 15 residues.

The chain employs TRBV10-3 and TRBJ1-2; no reliable D call. There are 12 residues in the CDR3. Germline values: CDR1 ENHRY, CDR2 SYGVKD. The V and J ends lost 4 bases and 5 bases respectively, with 8 bases between them. The CDR3 region is CAISVSPYGYTF. In DNA form, the CDR3 reads TGTGCCATCAGTGTTAGTCCTTATGGCTACACCTTC.

This clone was detected a few times. V is TRBV7-4 and J is TRBJ1-5, with TRBD1 as a possible D gene (5 bases). Germline loops: CDR1 SGHVT, CDR2 SQSDAQ. The CDR3 is 16 amino acids. V was cut by 0 bases and J by 5 bases, with 14 bases left in between. The CDR3 is CASSLAGRPRDQPQHF. In DNA, the CDR3 is TGTGCCAGCAGCTTAGCGGGGCGGCCCAGGGATCAGCCCCAGCATTTT.

This CDR3 reads CARNLTAREQYF. The CDR3 DNA follows: TGTGCCAGAAATTTAACTGCCCGCGAGCAGTACTTC. The V and J genes are TRBV6-4 and TRBJ2-7; D call uncertain. This CDR3 contains 12 residues. Trimming cost V 9 bases and J 6 bases, with 15 bases left between them. The V gene's germline CDR1 is MRHNA and CDR2 SNTAGT.

The genes are TRBV5-3 and TRBJ2-1; D call uncertain. TRBV5-3 is flagged as an ORF with uncertain function. V lost 0 bases to trimming and J lost 4 bases, with 5 bases between them. The CDR3 consists of 13 residues. CDR3 bases: TGTGCCAGAAGCTTGGACAGATACAATGAGCAGTTCTTC. This codes for CARSLDRYNEQFF.

The J gene is TRBJ2-7, the V gene TRBV6-1; 10 nucleotides align to TRBD1. With V trimmed by 4 bases and J by 2 bases, 8 bases remained unmatched. Germline CDR1 and CDR2: MNHNS and SASEGT. This CDR3 has 16 amino acids. The CDR3 DNA follows: TGTGCCAGCAGTGGAGGCTTCGGGACAGGGGCCTACGAGCAGTACTTC. Its translation is CASSGGFGTGAYEQYF.

The V and J genes are TRBV6-1 and TRBJ1-4; possible D gene TRBD1, 6 bases. The CDR3 runs to 14 residues. Deletions cut 1 base from V and 7 bases from J, with 10 bases between. Germline V gene lookup returns CDR1 MNHNS and CDR2 SASEGT. CDR3 residues: CASSEDRVGEKLFF. CDR3 coding DNA: TGTGCCAGCAGTGAAGACAGGGTGGGTGAAAAACTGTTTTTT.

The J gene is TRBJ2-5, the V gene TRBV2, with 13 bases aligning to TRBD2. The ends lost 6 bases at V and 5 bases at J; junction bases unmatched: 0. This CDR3 is 13 amino acids long. Per germline, CDR1 SNHLY and CDR2 FYNNEI. The CDR3 DNA is TGTGCCAGCAGGACTAGCGGGGGGGAGACCCAGTACTTC. This codes for CASRTSGGETQYF. Filled out from reference TRBV2 and TRBJ2-5, the complete variable domain reads EPEVTQTPSHQVTQMGQEVILRCVPISNHLYFYWYRQILGQKVEFLVSFYNNEISEKSEIFDDQFSVERPDGSNFTLKIRSTKLEDSAMYFCASRTSGGETQYFGPGTRLLVL.

The rearrangement links TRBV19 to TRBJ1-3, with D tentatively TRBD1 (6 bases). The CDR3 sequence is 15 residues long. The V end lost 5 bases, the J end lost 0 bases, and 11 bases lay between the germline ends. The germline V gene encodes CDR1 LNHDA and CDR2 SQIVND (reference sequence). The CDR3 here is CASSSGDRSGNTIYF. The CDR3 DNA sequence: TGTGCCAGTAGTTCAGGGGACCGCTCTGGAAACACCATATATTTT.

The chain recombines TRBV18 with TRBJ1-5; maybe TRBD1 (6 bases). Between the trimmed V and J ends, which lost 6 bases and 7 bases, there was a span of 19 bases. Germline V CDR1 and CDR2: KGHSH, LQKENI. The CDR3 covers 15 residues. In DNA form, the CDR3 reads TGTGCCAGCTCGCCCGAAGGGGCAGGGACACAGCCCCAGCATTTT. Protein product: CASSPEGAGTQPQHF.

The genes are TRBV18 and TRBJ1-6; 8 bases are a match to TRBD1. This CDR3 contains 14 residues. Germline V gene sequence: CDR1 KGHSH, CDR2 LQKENI. V was clipped by 6 bases and J by 5 bases; unmatched bases: 3. The CDR3 region is CASSGQGDNSPLHF. The CDR3 DNA sequence: TGTGCCAGCTCCGGACAGGGAGATAATTCACCCCTCCACTTT.

The chain employs TRBV6-6 and TRBJ1-5, with D perhaps TRBD1 (5 bases). The length of the CDR3 is 12 residues. Deletions cut 6 bases from V and 4 bases from J, with 7 bases between. The germline CDR1 and CDR2 sequences are MNHNY and SVGAGI (reference sequence). This CDR3 is CASRGGNQPQHF. CDR3 DNA sequence: TGTGCCAGCAGGGGGGGTAATCAGCCCCAGCATTTT.

V is TRBV5-5 and J is TRBJ1-1; perhaps TRBD1 as D (6 bases). This CDR3 has 13 residues. Deletions cut 4 bases from V and 3 bases from J, with 10 bases between. The V gene's germline CDR1 is SGHKS and CDR2 YYEKEE (reference sequence). The CDR3 sequence is CASSTQGDTEAFF. The CDR3 nucleotides are TGTGCCAGCAGCACACAGGGTGACACTGAAGCTTTCTTT. The entire variable domain, with the rest obtained from reference TRBV5-5 and TRBJ1-1, is as follows: DAGVTQSPTHLIKTRGQQVTLRCSPISGHKSVSWYQQVLGQGPQFIFQYYEKEERGRGNFPDRFSARQFPNYSSELNVNALLLGDSALYLCASSTQGDTEAFFGQGTRLTVV.

V usage is TRBV2 and J usage is TRBJ1-1; no firm D call. Per germline, CDR1 SNHLY and CDR2 FYNNEI. The V end lost 4 bases, the J end lost 2 bases, and 8 bases lay between the germline ends. The CDR3 is 13 residues long. CDR3 sequence (DNA): TGTGCCAGCAGTGTTCATAGCAACACTGAAGCTTTCTTT. It is translated as CASSVHSNTEAFF.

The genes are TRBV2 and TRBJ2-3, with 11 nucleotides matching TRBD2. CDR3 length equals 17 residues. Germline loops: CDR1 SNHLY, CDR2 FYNNEI. The junction had 10 bases not matched to a gene; V was cut back by 6 bases and J by 2 bases. CDR3 sequence: CASSASGTSGYTDTQYF. The CDR3 nucleotides are TGTGCCAGCAGCGCCTCCGGGACTAGCGGTTACACAGATACGCAGTATTTT.

J is TRBJ1-3 and V is TRBV30; D is ambiguous. CDR3 size: 14 residues. Trimming removed 5 bases at V and 0 bases at J, with 11 bases between. The germline V gene encodes CDR1 GTSNPN and CDR2 SVGIG (reference sequence). The CDR3 DNA reads as TGTGCCTGGGGCGCCAGGCTCTCTGGAAACACCATATATTTT. Residues: CAWGARLSGNTIYF.

This clone was observed once. The chain recombines TRBV19 with TRBJ2-1; 9 bases match TRBD2. Trimming removed 3 bases from V and 3 bases from J; junction bases left unmatched: 6. Germline-derived CDR1 and CDR2 are LNHDA and SQIVND (reference sequence). The CDR3 is made up of 16 amino acids. The CDR3 DNA is TGTGCCAGTAGTATGGTTGGCGGGGGGGTCTACAATGAGCAGTTCTTC. Translating gives CASSMVGGGVYNEQFF.

The V and J genes are TRBV30 and TRBJ1-1, with D possibly being TRBD1 (5 bases). CDR1 GTSNPN and CDR2 SVGIG come from the germline V gene (reference sequence). There are 13 residues in the CDR3. V was pared by 5 bases and J by 10 bases, with 20 bases between. CDR3 protein: CAWGDYTQGGAFF. The CDR3 DNA sequence: TGTGCCTGGGGCGACTACACCCAGGGAGGAGCTTTCTTT.

This rearrangement joins TRBV5-1 to TRBJ2-4; D is perhaps TRBD1 (5 bases). With 0 bases removed from V and 8 bases from J, the gap between germline ends came to 18 bases. The CDR3 has 16 amino acids. The germline gives CDR1 SGHRS, CDR2 YFSETQ. The CDR3 DNA reads as TGCGCCAGCAGCTTGGAGGGCAGGGCTGGAGTGGACATTCAGTACTTC. Protein product: CASSLEGRAGVDIQYF. Variable domain in full (rest from reference TRBV5-1 and TRBJ2-4): KAGVTQTPRYLIKTRGQQVTLSCSPISGHRSVSWYQQTPGQGLQFLFEYFSETQRNKGNFPGRFSGRQFSNSRSEMNVSTLELGDSALYLCASSLEGRAGVDIQYFGAGTRLSVL.

The rearrangement uses TRBV5-1 and TRBJ2-1; 8 nucleotides match TRBD2. J gave up 6 bases and V 2 bases, and 7 bases lay outside the gene matches. CDR3 length: 15 amino acids. In germline, CDR1 is SGHRS, CDR2 YFSETQ. CDR3 coding DNA: TGCGCCAGCAGCTTCGGAAGCGGGGGCCTCAATGAGCAGTTCTTC. This encodes CASSFGSGGLNEQFF.

Concerning this clone itself: Within the sample, other DNA sequences also encode this same CDR3. The chain is built from TRBV3-1 (or the pseudogene TRBV3-2) and TRBJ2-7; TRBD2 agrees at 7 bases. Germline V lookup: CDR1 LGHDT, CDR2 YNNKEL (reference sequence). V gave up 4 bases and J gave up 3 bases; unmatched junction bases: 3. CDR3 length: 13 residues. The CDR3 DNA reads TGTGCCAGCAGCCGGGGGAGGGGCTACGAGCAGTACTTC. Translating it yields CASSRGRGYEQYF.